These T cell receptor beta chains were read from a single sample in a study of blood T cell repertoires in COVID-19. Only in-frame clones appear in the TCRdb table, and some are missing; sequencing was by immunoSEQ multiplex PCR. The sample includes 200,000 to 250,000 clones, roughly 87% of them seen just once. The sample consisted of PBMCs or T cells enriched from blood (not recorded which). The receptors derive from a man aged 18 to 30 with acute COVID-19. Each CDR3 is given with its conserved first and last residue. A D gene is named only where the DNA matches it firmly. The listing skips clone size in some rows; elsewhere it reads once, few, many or a size class.

NA,once,TRBJ2-2,TRBV15,TGTGCCAGCGACAGGAACACCGGGGAGCTGTTTTTT,CASDRNTGELFF
NA,NA,TRBJ1-1,TRBV12-3/TRBV12-4,TGTGCCAGCAGCGACAGATACACTGAAGCTTTCTTT,CASSDRYTEAFF
NA,NA,TRBJ1-5,TRBV28,TGTGCCAGCAGTTTAGTAAGGGGCCTTAGCAATCAGCCCCAGCATTTT,CASSLVRGLSNQPQHF
NA,NA,TRBJ2-5,TRBV11-3,TGTGCCAGCAGCTCAGGGGGTTGGGGGGTGGCCCAAGAGACCCAGTACTTC,CASSSGGWGVAQETQYF
NA,NA,TRBJ1-1,TRBV7-2,TGTGCCAGCAGCCCGACACAGGGATCCACTGAAGCTTTCTTT,CASSPTQGSTEAFF
TRBD2,NA,TRBJ2-1,TRBV28,TGTGCCAGCAGCCCTCCCACTCCGGGACTAGCGATAAATGAGCAGTTCTTC,CASSPPTPGLAINEQFF
TRBD1,NA,TRBJ1-6,TRBV4-1,TGCGCCAGCAGCCAAGGGGACAGAAGCTCCTATAATTCACCCCTCCACTTT,CASSQGDRSSYNSPLHF
NA,NA,TRBJ1-2,TRBV5-1,TGCGCCAGCAGCTTGGGGGGGCAGGATGGCTACACCTTC,CASSLGGQDGYTF
TRBD1,NA,TRBJ1-2,TRBV30,TGTGCCTACGGACAGGGACTTAACTATGGCTACACCTTC,CAYGQGLNYGYTF
NA,NA,TRBJ2-7,TRBV5-6,TGTGCCAGCAGCTTGGGGGAGACCGGGTACGAGCAGTACTTC,CASSLGETGYEQYF
NA,NA,TRBJ1-5,TRBV19,TGTGCCAGTAGTATCGCAGGGTCCCTTTATAGCAATCAGCCCCAGCATTTT,CASSIAGSLYSNQPQHF
TRBD2,NA,TRBJ2-3,TRBV19,TGTGCCAGTAGCCCCCGGGGACTAGCGGGAGTGGATACGCAGTATTTT,CASSPRGLAGVDTQYF
NA,NA,TRBJ2-3,TRBV30,TGTGCCTCCCACACAGATACGCAGTATTTT,CASHTDTQYF
NA,NA,TRBJ2-1,TRBV6-5,TGTGCCAGCAGGATTAGACAGGATTCCTACAATGAGCAGTTCTTC,CASRIRQDSYNEQFF
TRBD2,NA,TRBJ2-3,TRBV10-3,TGTGCCATCAGTGAGTCGACTCTAAGCGGGAAATTCACAGATACGCAGTATTTT,CAISESTLSGKFTDTQYF
TRBD1,few,TRBJ2-2,TRBV25-1,TGTGCCAGCAGTCGAACAGGGGGCAAGTTTTCCGGGGAGCTGTTTTTT,CASSRTGGKFSGELFF
NA,NA,TRBJ1-3,TRBV5-1,TGCGCCAGCAGCTTGGGAGGGATTACTGGAAACACCATATATTTT,CASSLGGITGNTIYF
NA,NA,TRBJ2-2,TRBV10-1,TGCGCCAGCAGTGGAGGTCAAGGGGCCGGGGAGCTGTTTTTT,CASSGGQGAGELFF
NA,NA,TRBJ2-2,TRBV7-9,TGTGCCAGCAGGGGGGCAACCTCGAACACCGGGGAGCTGTTTTTT,CASRGATSNTGELFF
TRBD2,NA,TRBJ2-1,TRBV19,TGTGCCGCCGGAGGGGCGGGAGGGCCCAATGAGCAGTTCTTC,CAAGGAGGPNEQFF
NA,NA,TRBJ2-3,TRBV4-3,TGCGCCAGCAGCCAAGCAGGGGGGCTAATGAGCACAGATACGCAGTATTTT,CASSQAGGLMSTDTQYF
NA,NA,TRBJ1-1,TRBV28,TGTGCCAGCAACCCGGCCGGGTCAAGGAGCACTGAAGCTTTCTTT,CASNPAGSRSTEAFF
TRBD2,NA,TRBJ2-7,TRBV2,TGTGCCAGCAGTGGGCCGAGGGGCGGGAGTATCTACGAGCAGTACTTC,CASSGPRGGSIYEQYF
NA,NA,TRBJ2-2,TRBV7-3,TGTGCCAGCAGCTTTTTTAATGGGGAGCTGTTTTTT,CASSFFNGELFF
NA,NA,TRBJ2-1,TRBV6-5,TGTGCCAGCAGTTACTCGAGTCGACAGTACAATGAGCAGTTCTTC,CASSYSSRQYNEQFF
TRBD2,few,TRBJ2-1,TRBV5-1,TGCGCCAGCAGCTTGCGGCGGGGACTAGCGCCCAGCTCCTACAATGAGCAGTTCTTC,CASSLRRGLAPSSYNEQFF
TRBD2,NA,TRBJ2-7,TRBV7-6,TGTGCCAGCAGCTCCCTCCTAGCGGGAACCTACGAGCAGTACTTC,CASSSLLAGTYEQYF
NA,NA,TRBJ1-1,TRBV24-1,TGTGCCACCAGTGGTGGGACTCTGGCCACTGAAGCTTTCTTT,CATSGGTLATEAFF
TRBD1,NA,TRBJ1-2,TRBV2,TGTGCCAGTGGGACAGGGTCCTATGGCTACACCTTC,CASGTGSYGYTF
NA,once,TRBJ2-3,TRBV21-1,TGTGCCAGCAGCAAAGAAACGGCGGGAGGGCTGAGTGATACGCAGTATTTT,CASSKETAGGLSDTQYF
TRBD1,once,TRBJ1-1,TRBV28,TGTGCCAGCAGTTTAGTCCAGGGGGTTTTCGCGAACACTGAAGCTTTCTTT,CASSLVQGVFANTEAFF
TRBD1,NA,TRBJ1-3,TRBV11-2,TGTGCCAGCAGCTTGGGCAGGGGGCTTGGAAACACCATATATTTT,CASSLGRGLGNTIYF
NA,NA,TRBJ1-5,TRBV28,TGTGCCAGCGGCCACAGGGTTCAGCCCCAGCATTTT,CASGHRVQPQHF
NA,NA,TRBJ2-2,TRBV11-2,TGTGCCAGCAGCTTAGGTGCCAGGGAGAACACCGGGGAGCTGTTTTTT,CASSLGARENTGELFF
NA,once,TRBJ1-2,TRBV6-1,TGTGCCAGCAGTGAAGGGCGGGACTTTGTGTATGGCTACACCTTC,CASSEGRDFVYGYTF
NA,NA,TRBJ1-6,TRBV14,TGTGCCAGCAGCCAAGGGGAGAAATTTCGGTCCCTCCACTTT,CASSQGEKFRSLHF
NA,NA,TRBJ1-3,TRBV28,TGTGCCAGCAGTTTATCCCCGCCAGGTGCTGGAAACACCATATATTTT,CASSLSPPGAGNTIYF
NA,NA,TRBJ2-2,TRBV7-2,TGTGCCAGCAGTTCCGGGACAACCAGCACCGGGGAGCTGTTTTTT,CASSSGTTSTGELFF